This TCR beta chain emerged from a study of kidney transplant recipient with SARS-CoV-2 infection. One entry per CDR3 protein, called by TCRdb with MiXCR from the reads. The sample lists 200,000 to 300,000 distinct CDR3 sequences; 29% were seen once. The sample holds many counts of this clonotype. Per germline, CDR1 SGHRS and CDR2 YFSETQ. With 4 bases clipped from V and 5 bases from J, the junction kept 9 bases outside the gene matches. The CDR3 is 16 residues long. The specimen comprised a blood sample, sampled at baseline and on day 111 from a kidney transplant recipient. V and J are TRBV5-1 and TRBJ2-5, with 12 positions matching TRBD2. The TCR sequence derives from a male patient aged 30 to 40 who had COVID-19 and was a kidney transplant recipient. Some of these T cells may belong to the graft donor. CDR3 in amino acids: CASSNPGLAGLETQYF. The CDR3 region has the DNA TGCGCCAGCAGCAACCCGGGACTAGCGGGTTTGGAGACCCAGTACTTC.